The 23 T cell receptor beta chains in this list originate from one sample, sequenced in a study of CD8+CD57+ T cells in acquired aplastic anemia (dated by TCRdb to the late 2010s). Sequencing was performed on an Illumina HiSeq 2000. Profiling of TCR beta VDJ combinations and CDR3 sequences used genomic DNA as the template. TCRdb reanalyzed the raw reads on its own, using fastp at Q25 for trimming and MiXCR for clone calling, and kept in-frame beta chains. All rows with the same CDR3 protein become a single entry with the most common DNA and genes. Present in this sample are hundreds of thousands of distinct CDR3 sequences, roughly 64% of which were seen just once. Under 5% of the sample belongs to the ten largest clones. The sequenced sample consisted of sorted CD4+, CD8+, or CD8+CD57+ T cells (not recorded which) from PBMCs. The receptors originated from a human donor in good health, serving as a control.

The genes are TRBV5-1 and TRBJ2-3, with D perhaps TRBD1 or TRBD2 (5 bases each). Germline CDR1 is SGHRS and CDR2 is YFSETQ. CDR3 length equals 17 residues. V was shortened by 0 bases and J by 0 bases, with 14 bases between the two germline ends. CDR3 protein: CASSLVVGAGSTDTQYF. The CDR3 coding sequence is TGCGCCAGCAGCTTGGTAGTCGGGGCAGGGAGCACAGATACGCAGTATTTT.

Details on this clonotype: A read error may be the cause here, since a much bigger clone is one base away. V gene TRBV28 combines with J gene TRBJ1-1; no clear D. CDR1 MDHEN and CDR2 SYDVKM come from the germline V gene. This CDR3 is 13 amino acids long. The CDR3 is CASVSAFHAETFF. The CDR3 nucleotides read TGTGCCAGCGTATCCGCTTTTCACGCTGAAACTTTCTTT.

CDR3 residues: CASTPVLGDTEAFF. The CDR3 DNA sequence: TGTGCCAGCACCCCGGTGTTGGGGGACACTGAAGCTTTCTTT. V is TRBV12-3 or TRBV12-4 and J is TRBJ1-1, with D possibly TRBD1 on 5 matching bases. Trimming left V 7 bases short and J 3 bases short, with 15 bases between. This CDR3 contains 14 residues.

V is TRBV20-1 and J is TRBJ1-2; 7 bases fit TRBD1. The germline V gene encodes CDR1 DFQATT and CDR2 SNEGSKA (reference sequence). The CDR3 is 15 amino acids. With V trimmed by 3 bases and J by 0 bases, 7 bases remained unmatched. The chain's CDR3 is CSARDRTRANYGYTF. The CDR3 region has the DNA TGCAGTGCTAGGGACAGGACGAGGGCTAACTATGGCTACACCTTC.

With respect to this clonotype: The CDR3 does not close with the conserved phenylalanine or tryptophan, likely indicating a read error. The limits of the CDR3 on the DNA are not certain, so only TCRdb's listed CDR3 is given. This chain connects TRBV5-1 to TRBJ1-2. With termini counted, the CDR3 has 10 amino acids. CDR1 is SGHRS and CDR2 is YFSETQ in the germline V gene. Here the CDR3 reads CASSLESLNT.

Remarks on this clonotype: A read error may produce the germline difference seen at one junction end. This chain uses TRBV7-3 with TRBJ2-3; D uncertain. Germline-derived CDR1 and CDR2 are SGHTA and FQGTGA. There are 14 residues in the CDR3. CDR3 nucleotides: TGCGCCAGCAGCAACGGGCCCAGCGCGAATACGCAGTATTTT. Protein sequence: CASSNGPSANTQYF.

The CDR3 coding sequence is TGCAGTGGGGCAGCGGGGGGTACTTCCTACGAGCAGTACTTC. It yields the protein CSGAAGGTSYEQYF. The V call is TRBV20-1, the J call TRBJ2-7, with 9 bases fitting TRBD2. CDR3 length: 14 amino acids. CDR1 and CDR2 (germline): DFQATT, SNEGSKA (reference sequence). J lost 1 base, V lost 7 bases, and 8 bases had no gene match.

Worth noting for this clonotype: Without the conserved terminal phenylalanine or tryptophan, this CDR3 likely stems from a read error. The DNA is omitted, as the CDR3 cannot be located on it reliably, and the CDR3 follows TCRdb's listing. The chain combines TRBV19 with TRBJ2-5; TRBD2 is the table's D call and was not checked against the DNA. Germline lookup yields CDR1 LNHDA and CDR2 SQIVND (reference sequence). The CDR3 is 15 amino acids long, termini counted. The CDR3 loop is CASSRGSPYEDTFGS.

This rearrangement joins TRBV7-2 to TRBJ1-4, with D perhaps TRBD1 (6 bases). Per germline, CDR1 SGHTA and CDR2 FQGNSA. The CDR3 is 15 amino acids. Trimming stripped 5 bases from V and 7 bases from J, with 17 bases between. The CDR3 region is CASSLRTVGSEKLFF. CDR3 bases: TGTGCCAGCAGCCTTCGGACAGTCGGTTCTGAAAAACTGTTTTTT.

This clonotype has just one count. The chain has TRBV7-2 and TRBJ2-5; 7 bases align to TRBD1. The germline gives CDR1 SGHTA, CDR2 FQGNSA. The V gene end was trimmed by 3 bases and the J gene end by 14 bases; junction bases not matched to a gene: 18. This CDR3 spans 15 amino acids. The CDR3 loop is CASSLTGSGRYTFYF. CDR3 bases: TGTGCCAGCAGCTTGACAGGGTCCGGCCGCTACACCTTCTACTTC.

V is TRBV12-3 or TRBV12-4 and J is TRBJ2-7; D not resolved. V was pared by 3 bases and J by 4 bases, with 10 bases between. The CDR3 sequence is 13 residues long. The CDR3 reads CASSFSGQYEQYF. The CDR3 region has the DNA TGTGCCAGCAGTTTCTCCGGTCAATACGAGCAGTACTTC.

About this clonotype: An end of the junction does not agree with germline; a read error may underlie this. V and J are TRBV5-1 and TRBJ2-5, with TRBD2 matching 7 bases. Germline loops: CDR1 SGHRS, CDR2 YFSETQ. The CDR3 loop spans 15 amino acids. In nucleotides, the CDR3 is TGTGCCAGCAGCCCGACGAAGAGCGGGGAAGAGACCCAGTACTTC. Encoded protein: CASSPTKSGEETQYF.

The chain has TRBV20-1 and TRBJ1-2, with D maybe TRBD1 (6 bases). CDR1 is DFQATT, CDR2 SNEGSKA, per germline (reference sequence). V shed 6 bases and J shed 9 bases, with 20 bases lying between them. This CDR3 has 13 amino acids. Here the CDR3 reads CSAMGAFFERYTF. Written as DNA, the CDR3 is TGCAGTGCCATGGGGGCATTCTTTGAACGCTACACCTTC.

This clonotype was counted ten times or more. The DNA of the CDR3 is TGTGCCACCAGTGACTCGACTAGCGGGGGCCAATCAACTCAAAACATTCAGTACTTC. Protein sequence: CATSDSTSGGQSTQNIQYF. The chain employs TRBV24-1 and TRBJ2-4, with 12 positions matching TRBD2. With 4 bases clipped from V and 5 bases from J, the junction kept 14 bases outside the gene matches. This CDR3 contains 19 residues. CDR1 is KGHDR and CDR2 is SFDVKD in the germline V gene.

The sample holds a few counts of this clonotype. It may be a read error: a sequence one base away is much more abundant. The CDR3 does not end in the conserved phenylalanine or tryptophan, so this is likely a read error. The CDR3 protein is CAKGQGLYGYTL. CDR3 DNA sequence: TGTGCCAAGGGGCAGGGCCTCTATGGCTACACCCTC. V usage is TRBV30 and J usage is TRBJ1-2, with D perhaps matching TRBD1 (5 bases). Trimming left V 8 bases short and J 4 bases short, with 14 bases between. The CDR3 runs to 12 residues. The germline gives CDR1 GTSNPN, CDR2 SVGIG (reference sequence).

This clonotype was seen many times. V and J are TRBV20-1 and TRBJ2-3; D could derive from TRBD1 or TRBD2 (5 bases each). This CDR3 comprises 17 residues. Germline V gene sequence: CDR1 DFQATT, CDR2 SNEGSKA (reference sequence). Trimming stripped 1 base from V and 1 base from J, with 18 bases between. The DNA for the CDR3 is TGCAGTGCTAGAGGGGGCAGTCGGGGATTGGGCACAGATACGCAGTATTTT. This encodes CSARGGSRGLGTDTQYF.

Many counts were recorded for this clonotype. The rearrangement joins TRBV5-4 to TRBJ2-1; the D gene is possibly TRBD1 (5 bases). The CDR3 is 11 residues long. The germline V gene has CDR1 SGHNT and CDR2 YYREEE (reference sequence). Trimming left V 3 bases short and J 9 bases short, with 7 bases between. The CDR3 here is CASSWGFEQFF. CDR3 nucleotides: TGTGCCAGCAGCTGGGGCTTTGAGCAGTTCTTC.

This clonotype was observed at least ten times. The rearrangement joins TRBV5-1 to TRBJ2-1; 10 nucleotides align to TRBD2. V gave up 2 bases and J gave up 7 bases; unmatched junction bases: 6. Germline CDR1 reads SGHRS; CDR2 reads YFSETQ. The CDR3 extends over 15 amino acids. In DNA, the CDR3 is TGCGCCAGCAGCTTAGCGGGGGGGTTGGAAAATGAGCAGTTCTTC. Residues: CASSLAGGLENEQFF. Supplemented by reference TRBV5-1 and TRBJ2-1, the full variable domain reads KAGVTQTPRYLIKTRGQQVTLSCSPISGHRSVSWYQQTPGQGLQFLFEYFSETQRNKGNFPGRFSGRQFSNSRSEMNVSTLELGDSALYLCASSLAGGLENEQFFGPGTRLTVL.

The CDR3, as DNA: TGTGCCAGTAGTTGGCGTCGGGTGGACACTGAAGCTTTCTTT. Translated, it gives CASSWRRVDTEAFF. The chain couples TRBV19 to TRBJ1-6; D call uncertain. The J call may not be correct, given that the DNA end is closer to TRBJ1-1. CDR1 LNHDA and CDR2 SQIVND come from the germline V gene (reference sequence). This CDR3 is built from 14 residues.

This sequence joins TRBV20-1 and TRBJ2-2; D may be TRBD2 (7 bases). CDR1 is DFQATT, CDR2 SNEGSKA, per germline (reference sequence). This CDR3 has 15 residues. V was shortened by 3 bases and J by 6 bases, with 17 bases between the two germline ends. For the CDR3, the DNA is TGCAGTGCTAGGCGGGGGCGCAACACCGCCGGGGAGCTGTTTTTT. This sequence encodes CSARRGRNTAGELFF.

In this sample, this clonotype turned up many times. The chain is built from TRBV19 and TRBJ1-5; D possibly corresponds to TRBD1 (5 bases). The germline V gene has CDR1 LNHDA and CDR2 SQIVND (reference sequence). This CDR3 has 14 residues. V was trimmed by 6 bases and J by 11 bases, leaving 20 bases between them. The CDR3 region has the DNA TGTGCCAGTAGCTCTCATCGGGGCAAAGCTGCCCAGCATTTT. Its translation is CASSSHRGKAAQHF.

The chain employs TRBV12-3 or TRBV12-4 and TRBJ1-5, with D perhaps TRBD1 (6 bases). Trimming removed 8 bases from V and 3 bases from J, with 11 bases in between. The CDR3 totals 13 residues. The DNA for the CDR3 is TGTGCCAGCGAACGGACAGACAATCAGCCCCAGCATTTT. Translation gives CASERTDNQPQHF.

In this sample, this clonotype turned up many times. The V gene is TRBV29-1, the J gene TRBJ2-1; the match to TRBD1 covers 7 bases. Unmatched junction bases numbered 9, after V lost 6 bases and J lost 7 bases. CDR1 is SQVTM, CDR2 ANQGSEA, per germline. The CDR3 sequence is 13 residues long. CDR3 in DNA: TGCAGCGTACTGGACAGGATGGGGAATGAGCAGTTCTTC. Amino acids: CSVLDRMGNEQFF.